The present entry profiles one T cell receptor beta chain with its context. Ten or more counts support this clonotype. What this receptor recognizes is not known. No much larger clonotype is one base removed from it; base qualities were not supplied. The library was produced with PCR. The instrument was an Illumina HiSeq 2500. TCR library preparation used molecular barcoding, with unique molecular identifiers applied to normalize quantification of the TCRbeta repertoire. TCRdb reprocessing: public reads trimmed at Q25 with fastp, clones called with MiXCR, in-frame beta chains kept. Rows with a matching CDR3 protein are joined into one entry that keeps the most common DNA and genes. This sample has 90,000 to 130,000 distinct CDR3 sequences in its table, and 10% of those were observed once. The top ten constitute around 8.2% of the sample. The sample originates from a study of T-cell reconstitution after alpha-beta-depleted transplantation in children (dated by TCRdb to about 2016). Some background on the complete study: T-cell immune reconstitution after TCRalphabeta/CD19-depleted allogeneic hematopoietic cell transplantation in children was quantitatively tracked in the study by means of TCR repertoire profiling.

The germline V gene gives CDR1 as MNHEY and CDR2 as SVGEGT. The CDR3 runs 13 residues from the cysteine to the phenylalanine. Kept here is only the CDR3 DNA, which spans 39 bases and is read in frame from base 1. V loses 11 bases of germline sequence and J loses 1 base, and the interval between the two ends is 15 bases. The receptor comes from a human donor who donated a stem cell graft to a child with acute lymphoblastic leukemia. The chain couples TRBV6-2 or TRBV6-3 to TRBJ2-7; TRBD2 is a possible D gene, resting on 6 matching bases. The starting material was PBMCs from the stem cell graft donor, obtained from the stem cell graft. This receptor has the CDR3 CAARDWKSYEQYF. The DNA sequence is given as TGTGCCGCCCGGGACTGGAAATCCTACGAGCAGTACTTC.